This TCR beta chain emerged from a study of Ad26.COV2.S vaccination and SARS-CoV-2 variants. Study overall: The authors gave Ad26.COV2.S intramuscularly, either once or twice 56 days apart.

This table comes from immunoSEQ multiplex PCR, and its TCRdb copy is limited to in-frame clones, with some not included. The data contain 430,000 or so clones, 90% of them singletons. Treatment noted: roughly 20 received Ad26.COV2.S at low or high dose, single or two shots; about 5 received placebo; per-sample allocation not given. Sampling occurred on day 63 after the first vaccine or placebo injection. At a Boston site, the person donating was an adult of 18-55 years. Turning to this clone: What it binds is unknown. Other DNA sequences in the sample encode the same CDR3.

Study-level results: Spike-specific TCR breadth ran higher among vaccine recipients than placebo recipients. The TCR breadth and depth analyses may have understated or missed part of the total T cell responses.

CDR3 length equals 15 residues. The ends lost 5 bases at V and 6 bases at J; junction bases unmatched: 3. Per germline, CDR1 SGHAT and CDR2 FQNNGV. The receptor's source is a person aged 18-60 years who received the Ad26.COV2.S COVID-19 vaccine or a placebo. V usage is TRBV11-2 and J usage is TRBJ2-1; 14 nucleotides agree with TRBD2. Sample: peripheral blood, taken in a trial of Ad26.COV2.S vaccine versus placebo. In nucleotides, the CDR3 is TGTGCCAGCAGCCTGGGACTAGCGGGAGTCAATGAGCAGTTCTTC. The encoded protein is CASSLGLAGVNEQFF.